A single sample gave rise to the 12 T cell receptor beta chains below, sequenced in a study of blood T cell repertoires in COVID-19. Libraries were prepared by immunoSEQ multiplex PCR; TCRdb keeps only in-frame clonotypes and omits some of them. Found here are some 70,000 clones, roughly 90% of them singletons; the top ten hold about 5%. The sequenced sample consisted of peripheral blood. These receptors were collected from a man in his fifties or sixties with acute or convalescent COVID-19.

CDR3 sequence: CASSLLGGRGSTDTQYF. DNA of the CDR3: TGTGCCAGCAGCTTATTGGGTGGCAGGGGGAGCACAGATACGCAGTATTTT. The J gene is TRBJ2-3, the V gene TRBV7-8; 7 bases fit TRBD1. Looked up from germline, CDR1 is SGHVS and CDR2 is FQNEAQ. The V segment lost 2 bases and the J segment 0 bases; nucleotides outside the gene matches: 8. The CDR3 totals 17 residues.

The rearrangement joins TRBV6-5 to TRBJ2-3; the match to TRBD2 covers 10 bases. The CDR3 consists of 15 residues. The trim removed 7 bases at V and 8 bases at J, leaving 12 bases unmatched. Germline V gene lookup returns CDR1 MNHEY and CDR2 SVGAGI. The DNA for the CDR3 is TGTGCCAGCACCCCGGGACTAGCGATTTCCGGTACGCAGTATTTT. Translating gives CASTPGLAISGTQYF.

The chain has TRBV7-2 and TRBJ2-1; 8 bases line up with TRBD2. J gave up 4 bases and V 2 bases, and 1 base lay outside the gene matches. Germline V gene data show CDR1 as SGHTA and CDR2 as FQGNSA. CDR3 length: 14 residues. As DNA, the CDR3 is TGTGCCAGCAGCTTAAGACTAGCGTACAATGAGCAGTTCTTC. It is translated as CASSLRLAYNEQFF.

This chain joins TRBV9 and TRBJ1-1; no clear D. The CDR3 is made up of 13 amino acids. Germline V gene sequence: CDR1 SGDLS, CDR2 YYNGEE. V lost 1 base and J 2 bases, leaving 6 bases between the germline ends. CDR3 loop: CASSVSPNTEAFF. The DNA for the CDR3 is TGTGCCAGCAGCGTATCCCCAAACACTGAAGCTTTCTTT.

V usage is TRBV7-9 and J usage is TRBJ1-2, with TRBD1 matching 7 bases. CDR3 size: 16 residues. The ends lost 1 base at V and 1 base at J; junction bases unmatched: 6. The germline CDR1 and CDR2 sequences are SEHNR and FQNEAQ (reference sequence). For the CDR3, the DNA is TGTGCCAGCAGCTTAGGCGGGACAGAGCTTAACTATGGCTACACCTTC. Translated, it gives CASSLGGTELNYGYTF.

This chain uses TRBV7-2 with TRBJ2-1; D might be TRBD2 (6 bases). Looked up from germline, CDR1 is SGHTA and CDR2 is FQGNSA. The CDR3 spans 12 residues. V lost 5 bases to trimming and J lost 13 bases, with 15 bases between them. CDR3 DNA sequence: TGTGCCAGCAGCATCCGGGACTCGGCACAGTTCTTC. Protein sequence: CASSIRDSAQFF.

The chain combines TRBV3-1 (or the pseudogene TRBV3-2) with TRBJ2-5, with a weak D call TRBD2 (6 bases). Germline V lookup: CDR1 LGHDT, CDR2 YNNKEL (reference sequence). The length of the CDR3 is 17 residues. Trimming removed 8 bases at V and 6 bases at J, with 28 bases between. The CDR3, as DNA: TGTGCCAGCTCGTCGGTGGGGCCCAGCGGGCCTATCCAGACCCAGTACTTC. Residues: CASSSVGPSGPIQTQYF.

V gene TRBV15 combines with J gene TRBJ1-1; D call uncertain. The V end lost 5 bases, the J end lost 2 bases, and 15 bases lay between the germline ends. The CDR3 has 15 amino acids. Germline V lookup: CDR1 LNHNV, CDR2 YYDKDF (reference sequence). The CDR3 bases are TGTGCCACCAGCCTTACCGGGGTCGGCAACACTGAAGCTTTCTTT. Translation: CATSLTGVGNTEAFF.

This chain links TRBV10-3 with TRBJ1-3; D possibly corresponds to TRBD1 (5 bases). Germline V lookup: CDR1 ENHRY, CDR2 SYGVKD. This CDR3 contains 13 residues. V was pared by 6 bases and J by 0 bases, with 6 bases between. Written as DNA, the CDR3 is TGTGCCATCAGAACAGGCTCTGGAAACACCATATATTTT. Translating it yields CAIRTGSGNTIYF.

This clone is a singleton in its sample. CDR3 coding DNA: TGCAGTGCTAGTCTGAGCGGGAGGAGCTCCTACGAGCAGTACTTC. Amino acids: CSASLSGRSSYEQYF. The rearrangement uses TRBV20-1 and TRBJ2-7, with TRBD2 identical over 9 bases. CDR1 and CDR2 from the germline V gene are DFQATT and SNEGSKA (reference sequence). The CDR3 contains 15 residues. V shed 3 bases and J 0 bases; nucleotides not matched to a gene: 6.

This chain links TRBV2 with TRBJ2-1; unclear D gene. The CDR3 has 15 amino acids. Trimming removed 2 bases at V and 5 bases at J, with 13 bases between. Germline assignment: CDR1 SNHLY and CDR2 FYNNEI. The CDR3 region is CASSEIGLVDNEQFF. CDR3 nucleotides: TGTGCCAGCAGTGAAATTGGGCTTGTTGACAATGAGCAGTTCTTC.

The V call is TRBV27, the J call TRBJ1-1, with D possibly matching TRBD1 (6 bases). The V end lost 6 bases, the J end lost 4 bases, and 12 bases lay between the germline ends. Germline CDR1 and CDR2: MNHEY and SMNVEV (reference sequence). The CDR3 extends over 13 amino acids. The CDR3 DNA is TGTGCCAGCAGCGCAGGGGTTGGCACTGAAGCTTTCTTT. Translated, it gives CASSAGVGTEAFF.